The 20 T cell receptor beta chains presented below share a single source sample, sequenced in a study of identical twins. TCRdb recomputed calls from the 5' RACE reads with MiXCR, one row per CDR3 protein. Counted here are just over 450,000 distinct CDR3 sequences, 14% occurring once; the ten biggest clones make up 0.52%. Another study also made use of these data, one on yellow fever vaccine responses in identical twins.

Sequenced input: CD4+ T cells sorted from blood. Every receptor here comes from a woman aged 18-35 years in good health.

This clonotype has ten or more counts. The chain employs TRBV11-2 and TRBJ2-5, with TRBD1 identical over 7 bases. The CDR3 runs 13 residues. V dropped 5 bases and J dropped 2; count of bases not matched to a gene: 2. CDR1 is SGHAT and CDR2 is FQNNGV in the germline V gene. The CDR3 is CASSQDRQETQYF. The CDR3 DNA reads as TGTGCCAGCAGCCAGGACAGGCAAGAGACCCAGTACTTC. Combining the CDR3 with reference TRBV11-2 and TRBJ2-5 gives the whole variable domain EAGVAQSPRYKIIEKRQSVAFWCNPISGHATLYWYQQILGQGPKLLIQFQNNGVVDDSQLPKDRFSAERLKGVDSTLKIQPAKLEDSAVYLCASSQDRQETQYFGPGTRLLVL.

Only a few counts were recorded for this clonotype. The DNA of the CDR3 is TGTGCCAGCAGTTACCTTAGCGGGGGATTACAAGAGACCCAGTACTTC. Translation: CASSYLSGGLQETQYF. The chain links TRBV12-3 or TRBV12-4 to TRBJ2-5, with 9 bases matching TRBD2. The junction had 8 bases not matched to a gene; V was cut back by 4 bases and J by 2 bases. The CDR3 length is 16 residues.

This clonotype was detected many times. The CDR3 DNA follows: TGTGCCAGCAGTCCTCGTAGCGGGGGGCACTACAATGAGCAGTTCTTC. This codes for CASSPRSGGHYNEQFF. V usage is TRBV12-3 or TRBV12-4 and J usage is TRBJ2-1; TRBD2 aligns across 10 bases. This CDR3 spans 16 amino acids. V shed 5 bases and J 3 bases; nucleotides not matched to a gene: 7.

The rearrangement joins TRBV5-6 to TRBJ2-3; 9 nucleotides line up with TRBD2. Germline V gives CDR1 SGHDT, CDR2 YYEEEE. There are 18 residues in the CDR3. J lost 4 bases, V lost 4 bases, and 16 bases had no gene match. As DNA, the CDR3 is TGTGCCAGCAGCCTGCCAAGTTCGTTGGCGGGAGGGCCAGATACGCAGTATTTT. This sequence encodes CASSLPSSLAGGPDTQYF.

The genes are TRBV7-9 and TRBJ2-1, with TRBD1 matching over 10 bases. The CDR3 consists of 16 residues. Germline CDR1 SEHNR, CDR2 FQNEAQ (reference sequence). V lost 2 bases to trimming and J lost 7 bases; unmatched junction nucleotides: 8. CDR3 coding DNA: TGTGCCAGCAGCTTAAGGGCCGGGACAGGGGAGAATGAGCAGTTCTTC. As protein: CASSLRAGTGENEQFF.

This clonotype was detected ten times or more. The chain uses TRBV5-1 and TRBJ2-2, with D uncertain. There are 15 residues in the CDR3. Trimming stripped 1 base from V and 0 bases from J, with 7 bases between. Germline loops: CDR1 SGHRS, CDR2 YFSETQ. CDR3 loop: CASSLWQTNTGELFF. In DNA, the CDR3 is TGCGCCAGCAGCTTGTGGCAGACGAACACCGGGGAGCTGTTTTTT. The full variable domain, completed using reference TRBV5-1 and TRBJ2-2, is KAGVTQTPRYLIKTRGQQVTLSCSPISGHRSVSWYQQTPGQGLQFLFEYFSETQRNKGNFPGRFSGRQFSNSRSEMNVSTLELGDSALYLCASSLWQTNTGELFFGEGSRLTVL.

The chain employs TRBV30 and TRBJ2-5, with D uncertain. V was cut by 3 bases and J by 5 bases, with 13 bases left in between. This CDR3 is built from 13 residues. Germline V CDR1 and CDR2: GTSNPN, SVGIG (reference sequence). The CDR3 sequence: CAWRPPGWETQYF. Written as DNA, the CDR3 is TGTGCCTGGAGACCCCCTGGATGGGAGACCCAGTACTTC.

The CDR3 loop reads CASSRTTQTYNEQFF. CDR3 in DNA: TGTGCCAGCAGTCGGACAACCCAAACGTACAATGAGCAGTTCTTC. The rearrangement joins TRBV6-1 to TRBJ2-1; D possibly corresponds to TRBD1 (5 bases). This CDR3 has 15 residues. The V end lost 5 bases, the J end lost 4 bases, and 15 bases lay between the germline ends. Per germline, CDR1 MNHNS and CDR2 SASEGT.

V and J are TRBV15 and TRBJ1-5; D gene unclear. With 11 bases removed from V and 6 bases from J, the gap between germline ends came to 14 bases. The CDR3 totals 12 residues. Germline V CDR1 and CDR2: LNHNV, YYDKDF (reference sequence). The CDR3 DNA follows: TGTGCCCCGGGCGGGGTAGGTCAGCCCCAGCATTTT. It yields the protein CAPGGVGQPQHF.

This clonotype was detected only a few times. The chain employs TRBV20-1 and TRBJ2-7; possible D gene TRBD2, 5 bases. CDR1 is DFQATT and CDR2 is SNEGSKA in the germline V gene (reference sequence). Trimming took off 6 bases at V and 4 bases at J, with 19 bases between the two ends. The CDR3 is 14 amino acids. As DNA, the CDR3 is TGCAGTGCAACAGCCCGACTTTCGGGGTACGAGCAGTACTTC. This sequence encodes CSATARLSGYEQYF.

The chain has TRBV20-1 and TRBJ2-3; 10 bases map to TRBD2. V was clipped by 4 bases and J by 10 bases; unmatched bases: 14. The CDR3 is 15 amino acids. CDR1 DFQATT and CDR2 SNEGSKA come from the germline V gene (reference sequence). CDR3 coding DNA: TGCAGTGCTAACTCCTTAGCGGGGGGATCCGGGGCGCAGTATTTT. It encodes CSANSLAGGSGAQYF.

The chain combines TRBV28 with TRBJ2-3; 10 bases agree with TRBD2. CDR3 length: 15 amino acids. Germline V gives CDR1 MDHEN, CDR2 SYDVKM. Trimming cost V 11 bases and J 3 bases; bases outside gene matches: 11. The CDR3 reads CAWGQAGGKTDTQYF. CDR3 sequence (DNA): TGTGCCTGGGGGCAAGCGGGAGGGAAGACAGATACGCAGTATTTT.

This clonotype appeared a few times. CDR3 DNA: TGTGCCAGCAGCAATCTTGGACTAGCGGGAGAGGAGACCCAGTACTTC. Protein product: CASSNLGLAGEETQYF. V gene TRBV5-6 combines with J gene TRBJ2-5, with 13 positions matching TRBD2. With 4 bases clipped from V and 5 bases from J, the junction kept 8 bases outside the gene matches. This CDR3 spans 16 amino acids. Looked up from germline, CDR1 is SGHDT and CDR2 is YYEEEE. The variable domain in full, completed from reference TRBV5-6 and TRBJ2-5, reads DAGVTQSPTHLIKTRGQQVTLRCSPKSGHDTVSWYQQALGQGPQFIFQYYEEEERQRGNFPDRFSGHQFPNYSSELNVNALLLGDSALYLCASSNLGLAGEETQYFGPGTRLLVL.

In this sample, this clonotype turned up a few times. This rearrangement joins TRBV20-1 to TRBJ2-1, with TRBD2 matching over 9 bases. The J segment lost 8 bases and the V segment lost 2 bases, leaving 10 bases of the junction unmatched. Germline assignment: CDR1 DFQATT and CDR2 SNEGSKA (reference sequence). The CDR3 covers 15 residues. As DNA, the CDR3 is TGCAGTGCTAGAAGGGCTGGTACTAGCGGGTATGAGCAGTTCTTC. Its translation: CSARRAGTSGYEQFF.

This clonotype was detected many times. The chain carries TRBV2 and TRBJ2-3, with 9 nucleotides matching TRBD1. The junction had 6 bases not matched to a gene; V was cut back by 7 bases and J by 1 base. CDR1 and CDR2 (germline): SNHLY, FYNNEI. The length of the CDR3 is 15 residues. CDR3 in amino acids: CASNPRTGGTDTQYF. The CDR3 DNA follows: TGTGCCAGCAACCCTCGGACAGGGGGCACAGATACGCAGTATTTT.

This clonotype turned up a few times. The V gene is TRBV4-2, the J gene TRBJ1-1; unclear D gene. V was trimmed by 1 base and J by 4 bases, leaving 13 bases between them. Germline CDR1 is LGHNA and CDR2 is YNFKEQ. This CDR3 spans 15 amino acids. Here the CDR3 reads CASSQGQLIGTEAFF. The CDR3 DNA is TGTGCCAGCAGCCAAGGTCAACTGATCGGCACTGAAGCTTTCTTT.

This chain connects TRBV20-1 to TRBJ2-7; D tentatively reads TRBD1 or TRBD2 (6 bases each). The CDR3 totals 12 residues. The V end lost 6 bases, the J end lost 7 bases, and 16 bases lay between the germline ends. Germline V gene data show CDR1 as DFQATT and CDR2 as SNEGSKA (reference sequence). The CDR3 here is CSAKRGGREQYF. CDR3 sequence (DNA): TGCAGTGCCAAGAGAGGGGGGCGGGAGCAGTACTTC.

This clonotype has ten or more counts. The chain combines TRBV12-3 or TRBV12-4 with TRBJ2-3; D is unresolved. Trimming took 1 base from V and 8 from J, leaving 4 bases between them. This CDR3 contains 11 residues. The CDR3 reads CASSLGTTQYF. CDR3 bases: TGTGCCAGCAGTTTAGGGACTACGCAGTATTTT.

As DNA, the CDR3 is TGTGCCAGCAGGTTTTCGTGGTTATCAGATACGCAGTATTTT. Translated, it gives CASRFSWLSDTQYF. V is TRBV5-4 and J is TRBJ2-3; no firm D call. Per the germline V gene, CDR1 is SGHNT and CDR2 is YYREEE (reference sequence). The CDR3 is made up of 14 amino acids. Trimming shortened V by 5 bases and J by 4 bases, and 14 bases separated the two germline ends.

The chain uses TRBV14 and TRBJ2-5, with 8 bases fitting TRBD1. This CDR3 comprises 17 residues. Germline CDR1 is SGHDN and CDR2 is FVKESK. V was pared by 2 bases and J by 7 bases, with 15 bases of the junction left unmatched. The CDR3 bases are TGTGCCAGCAGCCAACCCGGGACAGGTCGTTTCAAGAGGACCCAGTACTTC. It encodes CASSQPGTGRFKRTQYF.